This is a list of T cell receptor beta chains from one sample in a study of blood T cell repertoires in COVID-19. Assay: immunoSEQ multiplex PCR; the TCRdb copy retains only in-frame clones and omits some. The sample includes approximately 400,000 clones, around 89% seen only once; the top ten take 0.95% to 1.5%. Sequencing used peripheral blood. These receptors were collected from a middle-aged man with acute or convalescent COVID-19. CDR3s include the opening cysteine and the closing phenylalanine or tryptophan. Some rows have no size entry. The others give once, few or many, or a class for an expanded clone.

abundance	v_gene	j_gene	CDR3aa
NA	TRBV15	TRBJ1-5	CATSTDRAGNQPQHF
NA	TRBV19	TRBJ2-5	CASSIATTGQETQYF
NA	TRBV10-3	TRBJ1-6	CAIREREVWSPLHF
NA	TRBV2	TRBJ2-2	CASRGTLHGELFF
NA	TRBV5-8	TRBJ2-7	CASSLYGDSYEQYF
NA	TRBV19	TRBJ2-7	CASSRNGGSHEQYF
NA	TRBV10-3	TRBJ2-7	CAISKDRGPSYEQYF
NA	TRBV5-1	TRBJ1-4	CASSLEAGGSNEKLFF
NA	TRBV28	TRBJ2-5	CASSLRPLALPRTQYF
NA	TRBV2	TRBJ2-1	CASRGLSYNEQFF
NA	TRBV7-8	TRBJ2-7	CASSPRDLTYEQYF
NA	TRBV7-8	TRBJ2-3	CASSLVSASGPSTDTQYF
NA	TRBV6-2/TRBV6-3	TRBJ1-3	CASSFRTDRVSSGNTIYF
NA	TRBV3-1/TRBV3-2	TRBJ2-3	CASSQPRFGQGTYTDTQYF
NA	TRBV18	TRBJ1-2	CASRPGTDSAMGYTF
NA	TRBV11-1	TRBJ1-6	CASSSRRGSPLHF
NA	TRBV27	TRBJ2-7	CASSLSKTREQYF
NA	TRBV13	TRBJ2-7	CASSLEQDIYEQYF
once	TRBV27	TRBJ2-7	CASSISSGTGGGEQYF
NA	TRBV19	TRBJ1-2	CASSIGPGTAYGYTF
NA	TRBV11-2	TRBJ2-7	CASSLDGTGYEQYF
few	TRBV10-3	TRBJ1-1	CAISEGGHNTEAFF
NA	TRBV28	TRBJ1-2	CASRRLGAGTAFYGYTF
NA	TRBV6-1	TRBJ1-5	CASSDFAFDRAQPQHF
NA	TRBV5-1	TRBJ2-6	CASKEGALSGANVLTF
NA	TRBV19	TRBJ2-7	CASSRTAGASYEQYF
NA	TRBV7-3	TRBJ2-7	CASSSVRGNEQYF
NA	TRBV19	TRBJ1-4	CASSIRGVRNEKLFF
once	TRBV28	TRBJ2-7	CASSLEDLYEQYF
few	TRBV6-5	TRBJ1-1	CASSYYQGREAFF
NA	TRBV5-1	TRBJ1-1	CASSLRGGDTEAFF
NA	TRBV3-1/TRBV3-2	TRBJ2-1	CASRPGTGPLNEQFF
NA	TRBV9	TRBJ1-3	CASSPGGGDTIYF
few	TRBV7-9	TRBJ1-2	CASSLAGQGALGYTF
few	TRBV3-1/TRBV3-2	TRBJ1-2	CASSTGQQNGYTF
once	TRBV28	TRBJ2-3	CASSFSQGSTDTQYF
NA	TRBV6-2/TRBV6-3	TRBJ2-2	CASSPGTSGNTGELFF
NA	TRBV5-1	TRBJ1-2	CASSQAGTGAYGYTF
NA	TRBV6-5	TRBJ2-7	CASSYGDGGEQYF
NA	TRBV10-3	TRBJ2-3	CAIRDSTDTQYF